The 2 T cell receptor beta chains reported below all come from one sample, sequenced in a study of blood T cell repertoires in COVID-19. Profiling relied on immunoSEQ multiplex PCR, and the TCRdb table lists in-frame clones only, not all of them. The sample lists roughly 260,000 clones; roughly four fifths were seen once. The specimen sequenced was peripheral blood. These receptors came from a woman aged 70 to 79 with acute or convalescent COVID-19.

This clone has more than one count but fewer than ten. V usage is TRBV4-3 and J usage is TRBJ1-2; 9 nucleotides align to TRBD1. J lost 3 bases, V lost 1 base, and 6 bases had no gene match. This CDR3 has 16 amino acids. Germline V CDR1 and CDR2: LGHNA, YSLEER. CDR3 DNA: TGCGCCAGCAGCCAAGTTTCGGGACAGGGCTACTATGGCTACACCTTC. This gives the protein CASSQVSGQGYYGYTF.

This clone was recorded once. CDR3 sequence: CASSYADRGLPEAFF. CDR3 nucleotide sequence: TGTGCCAGCAGTTATGCCGACAGGGGGCTGCCTGAAGCTTTCTTT. V gene TRBV6-2 or TRBV6-3 combines with J gene TRBJ1-1, with TRBD1 matching over 10 bases. CDR3 length: 15 amino acids. In germline, CDR1 is MNHEY, CDR2 SVGEGT. V was pared by 3 bases and J by 6 bases, with 7 bases of the junction left unmatched.